The clone carrying this T cell receptor beta chain was counted once. Its specificity is not known. Prior autoimmune disease or systemic immunosuppression barred patients. This sample was taken from a study of OX40 agonist ivuxolimab in advanced cancers. Libraries were prepared by immunoSEQ multiplex PCR; TCRdb keeps only in-frame clonotypes and omits some of them. The repertoire includes about 26,000 clones, under 90% of them detected once, and less than 15% sits in the top ten. Notes on the study in general: The expanded peripheral T cells' antigen specificity was not determined. Relative to CD4+, CD8+ T cells held more expanded clones on average.

Between the trimmed V and J ends, which lost 2 bases and 8 bases, there was a span of 14 bases. CDR3 length equals 14 residues. The germline gives CDR1 SGHRS, CDR2 YFSETQ. The source is an adult with an advanced solid tumor such as melanoma, head and neck, liver or kidney cancer. This chain uses TRBV5-1 with TRBJ2-1, with a weak D call TRBD1 (6 bases). Here the sequenced sample was CD4+ or CD8+ T cells sorted from blood, taken in a trial of the OX40 agonist ivuxolimab. The CDR3 DNA sequence: TGCGCCAGCAGCTTATACAGGGCCGAGGATGAGCAGTTCTTC. It codes for CASSLYRAEDEQFF.